This T cell receptor (beta chain) was sequenced during a study of cytomegalovirus exposure and HLA in healthy donors. Study-level results: V- and J-gene trimming of TCR beta was linked (in a later analysis) to a missense DCLRE1C variant. Most sequenced TCRs were rare (though some public TCRs occurred in many donors).

PCR was performed using 60 Vbeta and 13 Jbeta primers. The assay was immunoSEQ multiplex PCR, and TCRdb's table has in-frame clones only and misses some. Its table records more than 95,000 clones. A note on this clone: No antigen is known for it. This sample also contains other DNA sequences that code for the same CDR3.

The receptor comes from a man aged 35 to 55 in good health and CMV-seronegative. Sample: PBMCs.

DNA of the CDR3: TGTGCCTGGAGCAGACAACAACCGGAGCTGTTTTTT. It encodes CAWSRQQPELFF. The chain joins TRBV30 to TRBJ2-2; D ambiguous. Germline V gives CDR1 GTSNPN, CDR2 SVGIG (reference sequence). The CDR3 extends over 12 amino acids. V was clipped by 3 bases and J by 10 bases, with 12 bases between them.